This T cell receptor (beta chain) was sequenced in a study of T cells after yellow fever vaccination. Findings and limits, study-wide: Repertoires obtained by FACS sorting could include abundant clonotypes that entered as contaminants from the bulk population. Secondary responses were weaker yet peaked faster, day 5 versus 15.

TCRdb ran MiXCR on the 5' RACE reads and lists one entry per CDR3 protein. The repertoire holds hundreds of thousands of distinct CDR3 sequences, with 4.1% as singletons. The CDR3 consists of 14 residues. Germline CDR1 is DFQATT and CDR2 is SNEGSKA (reference sequence). V lost 3 bases and J lost 0, with 12 bases in between. On this clonotype: Antigen unknown.

Specimen: PBMCs, collected 5 days after the yellow fever booster vaccination. The sequence derives from a man aged 18 to 29 who received the YFV17D yellow fever vaccine. V is TRBV20-1 and J is TRBJ2-7; no clear D gene. CDR3 region: CSARAASSSYEQYV. The CDR3 DNA reads as TGCAGTGCTAGGGCAGCATCGAGCTCCTACGAGCAGTACGTC.